The clone carrying this T cell receptor beta chain was detected only once. In Seattle, patients joined the study during active infection and were tracked longitudinally. The CDR3 totals 15 residues. Germline V gene sequence: CDR1 SGHTA, CDR2 FQGTGA. The junction had 11 bases not matched to a gene; V was cut back by 5 bases and J by 5 bases. The data derive from a study of blood T cell repertoires in COVID-19. About the research overall: Samples came from the United States, Italy and Spain, spanning acute and convalescent COVID-19.

Sequencing was performed with immunoSEQ multiplex PCR; in TCRdb, only in-frame clones are kept and a portion is missing. This table holds approximately 300,000 clones, 84% found once. This receptor was identified in a person aged 65 to 85 with COVID-19, enrolled during active disease. J is TRBJ2-5 and V is TRBV7-3; TRBD2 agrees at 7 bases. The source material was peripheral blood. The CDR3 protein is CASSTSGLREETQYF. In nucleotides, the CDR3 is TGTGCCAGCAGCACGTCGGGGCTGCGGGAGGAGACCCAGTACTTC.